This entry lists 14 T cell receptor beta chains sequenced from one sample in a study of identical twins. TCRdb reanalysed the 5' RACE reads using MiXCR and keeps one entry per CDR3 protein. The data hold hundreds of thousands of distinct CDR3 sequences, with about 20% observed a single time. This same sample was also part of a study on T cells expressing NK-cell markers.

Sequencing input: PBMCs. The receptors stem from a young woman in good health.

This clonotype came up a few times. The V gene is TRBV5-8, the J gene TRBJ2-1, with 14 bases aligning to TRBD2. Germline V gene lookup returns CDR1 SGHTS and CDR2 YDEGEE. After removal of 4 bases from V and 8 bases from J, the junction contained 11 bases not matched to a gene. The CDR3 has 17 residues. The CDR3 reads CASSPGGTSGSLDEQFF. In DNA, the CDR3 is TGTGCCAGCAGCCCGGGGGGGACTAGCGGGAGTCTGGATGAGCAGTTCTTC.

The CDR3 DNA follows: TGTGCCAGCAGCCACTACCGGGACCCCACCAAGGGGCAGTATTTT. Translating gives CASSHYRDPTKGQYF. The chain combines TRBV7-2 with TRBJ2-3, with D perhaps given as TRBD1 or TRBD2 (5 bases each). CDR1 is SGHTA and CDR2 is FQGNSA in the germline V gene. V lost 5 bases, J lost 11 bases, and 23 bases lay in between. The length of the CDR3 is 15 residues.

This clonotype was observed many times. This chain's CDR3 is CASSVQAGGMETQYF. In DNA form, the CDR3 reads TGTGCCAGCAGCGTACAGGCAGGGGGTATGGAGACCCAGTACTTC. This chain uses TRBV9 with TRBJ2-5, with TRBD1 matching over 7 bases. Looked up from germline, CDR1 is SGDLS and CDR2 is YYNGEE. This CDR3 has 15 amino acids. V dropped 1 base and J dropped 5; count of bases not matched to a gene: 8.

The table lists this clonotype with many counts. This CDR3 is CASSRDRGATGELFF. DNA for the CDR3: TGTGCCAGCAGCCGGGACAGGGGAGCGACCGGGGAGCTGTTTTTT. The V gene is TRBV14, the J gene TRBJ2-2, with TRBD1 identical over 10 bases. CDR1 SGHDN and CDR2 FVKESK come from the germline V gene. The CDR3 has 15 amino acids. With 4 bases clipped from V and 5 bases from J, the junction kept 4 bases outside the gene matches.

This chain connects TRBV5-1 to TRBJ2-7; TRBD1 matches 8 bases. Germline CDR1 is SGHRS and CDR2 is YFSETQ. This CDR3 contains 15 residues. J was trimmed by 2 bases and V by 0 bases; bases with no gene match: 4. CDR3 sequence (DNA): TGCGCCAGCAGCTTGGACGGACAGGGCACCTACGAGCAGTACTTC. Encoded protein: CASSLDGQGTYEQYF.

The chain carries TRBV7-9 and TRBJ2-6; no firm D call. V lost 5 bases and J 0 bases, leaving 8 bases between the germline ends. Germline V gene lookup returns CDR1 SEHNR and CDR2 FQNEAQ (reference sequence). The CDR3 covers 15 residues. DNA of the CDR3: TGTGCCAGCAGCATACGGAACTCTGGGGCCAACGTCCTGACTTTC. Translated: CASSIRNSGANVLTF.

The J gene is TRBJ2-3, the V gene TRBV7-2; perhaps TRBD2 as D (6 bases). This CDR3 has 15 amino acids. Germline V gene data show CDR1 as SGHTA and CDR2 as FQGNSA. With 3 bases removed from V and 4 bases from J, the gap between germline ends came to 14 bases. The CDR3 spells CASSLGLGGADTQYF. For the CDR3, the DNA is TGTGCCAGCAGCTTGGGTCTGGGGGGAGCAGATACGCAGTATTTT.

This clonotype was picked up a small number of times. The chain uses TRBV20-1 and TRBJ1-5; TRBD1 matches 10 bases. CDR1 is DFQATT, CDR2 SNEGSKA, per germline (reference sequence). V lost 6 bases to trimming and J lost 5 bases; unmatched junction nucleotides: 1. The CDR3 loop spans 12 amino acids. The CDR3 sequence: CSAGQGDQPQHF. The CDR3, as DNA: TGCAGTGCAGGACAGGGGGATCAGCCCCAGCATTTT.

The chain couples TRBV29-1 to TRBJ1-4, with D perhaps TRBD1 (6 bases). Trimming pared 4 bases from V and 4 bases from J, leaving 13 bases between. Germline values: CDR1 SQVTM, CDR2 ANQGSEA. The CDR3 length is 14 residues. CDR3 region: CSVAGLQGNEKLFF. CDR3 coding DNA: TGCAGCGTTGCTGGCCTACAGGGTAATGAAAAACTGTTTTTT.

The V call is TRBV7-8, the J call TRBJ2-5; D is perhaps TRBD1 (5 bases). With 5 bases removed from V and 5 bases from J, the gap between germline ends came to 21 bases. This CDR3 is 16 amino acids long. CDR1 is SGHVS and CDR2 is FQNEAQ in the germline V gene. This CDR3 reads CASSPTWVEKGETQYF. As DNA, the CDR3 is TGTGCCAGCAGCCCGACCTGGGTGGAAAAGGGGGAGACCCAGTACTTC.

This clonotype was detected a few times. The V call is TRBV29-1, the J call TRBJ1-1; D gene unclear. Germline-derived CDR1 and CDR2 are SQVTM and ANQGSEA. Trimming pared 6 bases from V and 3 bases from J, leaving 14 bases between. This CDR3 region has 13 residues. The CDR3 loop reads CSVIPISDTEAFF. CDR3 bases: TGCAGCGTGATCCCCATCTCGGACACTGAAGCTTTCTTT.

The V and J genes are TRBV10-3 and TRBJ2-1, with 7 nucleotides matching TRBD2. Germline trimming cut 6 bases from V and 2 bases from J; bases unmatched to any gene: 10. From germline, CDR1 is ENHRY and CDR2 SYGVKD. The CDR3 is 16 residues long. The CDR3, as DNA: TGTGCCATCAGCCCCAGGGCTAGCGGAGCCTACAATGAGCAGTTCTTC. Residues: CAISPRASGAYNEQFF.

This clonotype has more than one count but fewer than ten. The CDR3 reads CASKFGGEGYGYTF. For the CDR3, the DNA is TGCGCCAGCAAATTCGGGGGGGAAGGTTATGGCTACACCTTC. This chain joins TRBV5-1 and TRBJ1-2; tentative D call: TRBD1 (5 bases). Trimming took off 6 bases at V and 5 bases at J, with 17 bases between the two ends. The CDR3 sequence is 14 residues long. Per the germline V gene, CDR1 is SGHRS and CDR2 is YFSETQ. Using reference TRBV5-1 and TRBJ1-2 for the parts outside the CDR3, the full variable domain is KAGVTQTPRYLIKTRGQQVTLSCSPISGHRSVSWYQQTPGQGLQFLFEYFSETQRNKGNFPGRFSGRQFSNSRSEMNVSTLELGDSALYLCASKFGGEGYGYTFGSGTRLTVV.

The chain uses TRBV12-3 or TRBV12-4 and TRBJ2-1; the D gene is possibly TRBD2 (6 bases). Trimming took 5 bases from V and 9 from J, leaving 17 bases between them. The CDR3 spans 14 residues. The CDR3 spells CASSTRWGVSEQFF. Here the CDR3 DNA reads TGTGCCAGCAGTACCCGCTGGGGGGTGTCTGAGCAGTTCTTC.